The 3 T cell receptor beta chains below come from one sample, sequenced in a study of blood T cell repertoires in COVID-19. Generated by immunoSEQ multiplex PCR, the TCRdb table keeps only in-frame clones and is missing some. Seen here are some 71,000 clones, 90% observed once, and the top ten hold more than 4.5%. The sequenced sample was peripheral blood. The receptors stem from a man between 45 and 60 years old with acute or convalescent COVID-19.

This chain joins TRBV10-3 and TRBJ1-5; 7 bases are shared with TRBD1. Per germline, CDR1 ENHRY and CDR2 SYGVKD. The CDR3 spans 16 residues. The V gene end was trimmed by 4 bases and the J gene end by 7 bases; junction bases not matched to a gene: 13. The CDR3 nucleotides are TGTGCCATCAGTGGAGGTGACAGGGCGCCAGGGCAGCCCCAGCATTTT. This codes for CAISGGDRAPGQPQHF.

J is TRBJ2-5 and V is TRBV5-1, with a possible D match to TRBD2 (6 bases). The germline gives CDR1 SGHRS, CDR2 YFSETQ. This CDR3 has 14 amino acids. With 5 bases removed from V and 2 bases from J, the gap between germline ends came to 13 bases. The CDR3: CASRAGIKQETQYF. CDR3 nucleotides: TGCGCCAGCAGGGCGGGGATCAAACAAGAGACCCAGTACTTC.

The chain has TRBV11-2 and TRBJ2-7, with 8 bases matching TRBD1. This CDR3 comprises 13 residues. Trimming cost V 5 bases and J 2 bases; bases outside gene matches: 2. The germline gives CDR1 SGHAT, CDR2 FQNNGV. The CDR3 loop reads CASSAGQAYEQYF. CDR3 coding DNA: TGTGCCAGCAGCGCGGGACAGGCCTACGAGCAGTACTTC.